Below, one T cell receptor beta chain is given with its context. At one of its ends the junction is not consistent with the germline gene, which may arise from a read error. The TCR beta cDNA libraries contained unique molecular identifiers. TCRdb re-called the PCR reads with MiXCR, one entry per CDR3 protein. The sample has a few hundred thousand distinct CDR3 sequences; approximately 31% are singletons. This sample was included in a study of post-analysis software for immune sequencing data. The origin of this receptor is a girl aged 2-17 years with multiple sclerosis. The specimen sequenced was blood.

As DNA, the CDR3 is TGCGCCAGCAGCGGGGGACAGGGGTTCCAAGGGACCCAGTACTTC. It yields the protein CASSGGQGFQGTQYF. The J gene is TRBJ2-5, the V gene TRBV5-1; TRBD1 matches at 10 bases. Germline-derived CDR1 and CDR2 are SGHRS and YFSETQ. The CDR3 sequence is 15 residues long.